The 15 T cell receptor beta chains below come from one sample, sequenced in a study of blood T cell repertoires in COVID-19 (dated by TCRdb to the early 2020s). The library was produced with the immunoSEQ multiplex PCR assay. TCRdb carries this immuneACCESS record with in-frame sequences only. Its versions omit some clonotypes, under half of them owing to an unresolved V gene in the studies checked, with the rest unexplained. The sample data list 85,000 to 95,000 clones, and roughly nine tenths of these were observed just once. Roughly 5.4% of the sample goes to the ten largest clones. The material sequenced was peripheral blood. Receptors originate from a woman aged 80 or over with active COVID-19.

This sequence joins TRBV10-2 and TRBJ1-3; D is ambiguous. Germline CDR1 reads WSHSY; CDR2 reads SAAADI. Trimming took 6 bases from V and 2 from J, leaving 5 bases between them. The CDR3 contains 12 residues. CDR3: CASRQTGNTIYF. CDR3 nucleotides: TGCGCCAGCAGACAGACTGGAAACACCATATATTTT.

CDR3 residues: CASSQGTSTDTQYF. For the CDR3, the DNA is TGTGCCAGCAGCCAAGGGACTAGCACAGATACGCAGTATTTT. The chain carries TRBV4-2 and TRBJ2-3; D may be TRBD2 (5 bases). CDR3 length equals 14 residues. The V gene's germline CDR1 is LGHNA and CDR2 YNFKEQ. Trimming removed 1 base at V and 0 bases at J, with 5 bases between.

Points on this clone: One end of the junction fails to match germline, which may point to a read error. The chain couples TRBV9 to TRBJ2-7; 12 nucleotides align to TRBD2. The CDR3 length is 17 residues. Germline lookup yields CDR1 SGDLS and CDR2 YYNGEE. The CDR3 loop is CASSARTSGKDLGELHF. CDR3 in DNA: TGTGCCAGCAGCGCCCGGACTAGCGGGAAAGACCTTGGAGAGCTGCACTTC.

The V and J genes are TRBV6-2 or TRBV6-3 and TRBJ1-2, with TRBD1 identical over 7 bases. V gave up 2 bases and J gave up 4 bases; unmatched junction bases: 4. Germline V gives CDR1 MNHEY, CDR2 SVGEGT. The CDR3 spans 14 residues. CDR3 sequence reads: CASSYPRQGYGYTF. In DNA, the CDR3 is TGTGCCAGCAGTTACCCCCGACAGGGCTATGGCTACACCTTC.

The chain joins TRBV2 to TRBJ2-4, with 8 bases matching TRBD2. This CDR3 has 15 residues. Germline V gene data show CDR1 as SNHLY and CDR2 as FYNNEI. Trimming took 6 bases from V and 5 from J; bases not matched to a gene: 9. The CDR3 protein is CASRDQTGGQNIQYF. DNA for the CDR3: TGTGCCAGCAGGGACCAAACGGGAGGGCAAAACATTCAGTACTTC.

The chain combines TRBV7-2 with TRBJ2-2; D perhaps matches TRBD2 (5 bases). This CDR3 comprises 15 residues. Germline V gene lookup returns CDR1 SGHTA and CDR2 FQGNSA. The V end was cut by 5 bases, the J end by 5 bases, with 15 bases between. CDR3 coding DNA: TGTGCCAGCAGCAATTCACAGCGGAGTACCGGGGAGCTGTTTTTT. Residues: CASSNSQRSTGELFF.

The V call is TRBV6-2 or TRBV6-3, the J call TRBJ2-7; D not resolved. The CDR3 loop spans 13 amino acids. CDR1 and CDR2 (germline): MNHEY, SVGEGT. V dropped 3 bases and J dropped 3 bases, with 9 bases sitting between them. CDR3 region: CASSYRPGYEQYF. The CDR3 nucleotides read TGTGCCAGCAGTTATCGCCCGGGCTACGAGCAGTACTTC.

The chain is built from TRBV28 and TRBJ2-3; TRBD2 is a possible D gene (5 bases). Between the trimmed V and J ends, which lost 7 bases and 1 base, there was a span of 12 bases. This CDR3 contains 14 residues. In germline, CDR1 is MDHEN, CDR2 SYDVKM. CDR3 protein: CASTSGGRTDTQYF. The CDR3 region has the DNA TGTGCCAGCACCTCCGGAGGTCGCACAGATACGCAGTATTTT.

The gene calls are TRBV15 and TRBJ1-3, with D possibly being TRBD1 (5 bases). This CDR3 is 16 amino acids long. The germline V gene encodes CDR1 LNHNV and CDR2 YYDKDF (reference sequence). The V and J ends lost 3 bases and 0 bases respectively, with 12 bases between them. Here the CDR3 reads CATSSHRLPSGNTIYF. The CDR3 DNA reads TGTGCCACCAGCAGCCACAGGCTCCCCTCTGGAAACACCATATATTTT.

This chain connects TRBV9 to TRBJ2-1, with TRBD2 as a possible D gene (6 bases). Trimming took 0 bases from V and 1 from J, leaving 11 bases between them. Germline V gives CDR1 SGDLS, CDR2 YYNGEE. The CDR3 extends over 16 amino acids. For the CDR3, the DNA is TGTGCCAGCAGCGTAGCAGCGGGCGTTTCCTACAATGAGCAGTTCTTC. As protein: CASSVAAGVSYNEQFF.

Remarks on this clone: Additional DNA sequences in this sample encode the identical CDR3. The V call is TRBV19, the J call TRBJ2-5; the D is unclear. Germline lookup yields CDR1 LNHDA and CDR2 SQIVND (reference sequence). Between the trimmed V and J ends, which lost 1 base and 1 base, there was a span of 7 bases. This CDR3 is built from 14 residues. The CDR3, as DNA: TGTGCCAGTAGTATAGGAGGCAGCCAAGAGACCCAGTACTTC. The encoded protein is CASSIGGSQETQYF. Full variable domain (remainder filled in from reference TRBV19 and TRBJ2-5): DGGITQSPKYLFRKEGQNVTLSCEQNLNHDAMYWYRQDPGQGLRLIYYSQIVNDFQKGDIAEGYSVSREKKESFPLTVTSAQKNPTAFYLCASSIGGSQETQYFGPGTRLLVL.

The chain uses TRBV6-5 and TRBJ2-5, with D maybe TRBD2 (7 bases). The CDR3 has 14 amino acids. Deletions cut 2 bases from V and 9 bases from J, with 16 bases between. Germline values: CDR1 MNHEY, CDR2 SVGAGI. The CDR3 nucleotides read TGTGCCAGCAGTTACGGTCGGGGGGCAGCAGCCCAGTACTTC. Translated, it gives CASSYGRGAAAQYF.

The gene calls are TRBV11-2 and TRBJ2-7; TRBD2 aligns across 14 bases. CDR3 length equals 16 residues. The V segment lost 5 bases and the J segment 3 bases; nucleotides outside the gene matches: 6. The germline gives CDR1 SGHAT, CDR2 FQNNGV. The CDR3 DNA follows: TGTGCCAGCAGCCGACTAGCGGGAGGGGGCAACTACGAGCAGTACTTC. As protein: CASSRLAGGGNYEQYF.

The chain recombines TRBV19 with TRBJ2-3, with D perhaps TRBD2 (6 bases). Germline V CDR1 and CDR2: LNHDA, SQIVND (reference sequence). The CDR3 spans 14 residues. Trimming pared 6 bases from V and 5 bases from J, leaving 15 bases between. The CDR3 sequence is CASSDGTVLDTQYF. In DNA, the CDR3 is TGTGCCAGTAGCGACGGGACTGTCTTAGATACGCAGTATTTT.

This clone was counted only a few times. The chain joins TRBV9 to TRBJ2-7; 7 positions agree with TRBD1. V gave up 4 bases and J gave up 6 bases; unmatched junction bases: 7. Germline CDR1 and CDR2: SGDLS and YYNGEE. This CDR3 is built from 13 residues. CDR3 loop: CASSFGTAGEQYF. The DNA for the CDR3 is TGTGCCAGCAGCTTTGGGACAGCTGGCGAGCAGTACTTC.